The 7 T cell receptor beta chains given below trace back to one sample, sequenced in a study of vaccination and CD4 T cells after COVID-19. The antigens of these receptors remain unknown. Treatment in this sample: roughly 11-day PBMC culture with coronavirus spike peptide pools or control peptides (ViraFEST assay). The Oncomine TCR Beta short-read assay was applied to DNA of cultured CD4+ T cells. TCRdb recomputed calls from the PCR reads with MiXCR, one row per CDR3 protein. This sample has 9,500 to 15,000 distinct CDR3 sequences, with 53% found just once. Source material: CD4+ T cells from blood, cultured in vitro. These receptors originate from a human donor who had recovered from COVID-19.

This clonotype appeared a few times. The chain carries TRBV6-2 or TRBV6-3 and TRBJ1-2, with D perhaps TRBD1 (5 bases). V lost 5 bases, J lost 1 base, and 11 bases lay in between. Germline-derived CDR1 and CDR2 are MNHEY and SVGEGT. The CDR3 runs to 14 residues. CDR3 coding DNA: TGTGCCAGCAGTCAGGCAGGGAGTAACTATGGCTACACCTTC. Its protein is CASSQAGSNYGYTF.

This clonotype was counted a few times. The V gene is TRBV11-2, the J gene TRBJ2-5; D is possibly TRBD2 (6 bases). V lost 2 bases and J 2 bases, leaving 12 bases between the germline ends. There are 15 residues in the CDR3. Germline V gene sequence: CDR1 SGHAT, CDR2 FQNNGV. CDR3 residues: CASSLRWREQETQYF. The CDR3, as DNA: TGTGCCAGCAGCTTAAGGTGGAGGGAGCAAGAGACCCAGTACTTC.

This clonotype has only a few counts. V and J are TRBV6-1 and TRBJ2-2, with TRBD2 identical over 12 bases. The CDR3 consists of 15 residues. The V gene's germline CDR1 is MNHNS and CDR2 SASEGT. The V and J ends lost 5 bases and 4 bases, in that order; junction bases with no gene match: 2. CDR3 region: CASSPSGGATGELFF. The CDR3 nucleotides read TGTGCCAGCAGTCCTAGCGGGGGGGCCACCGGGGAGCTGTTTTTT.

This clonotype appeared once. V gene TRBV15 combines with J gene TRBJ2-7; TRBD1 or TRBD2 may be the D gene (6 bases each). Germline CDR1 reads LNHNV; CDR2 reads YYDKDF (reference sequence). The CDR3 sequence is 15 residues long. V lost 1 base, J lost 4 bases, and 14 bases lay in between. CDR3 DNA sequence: TGTGCCACCAGCAGAGGATGGGGGGCCAATTACGAGCAGTACTTC. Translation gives CATSRGWGANYEQYF.

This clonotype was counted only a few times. The CDR3: CATSDPRTDDNQPQHF. For the CDR3, the DNA is TGTGCCACCAGTGACCCTCGAACGGACGACAATCAGCCCCAGCATTTT. The chain couples TRBV24-1 to TRBJ1-5, with D uncertain. CDR1 is KGHDR, CDR2 SFDVKD, per germline. This CDR3 contains 16 residues. V lost 4 bases and J lost 3, with 15 bases in between.

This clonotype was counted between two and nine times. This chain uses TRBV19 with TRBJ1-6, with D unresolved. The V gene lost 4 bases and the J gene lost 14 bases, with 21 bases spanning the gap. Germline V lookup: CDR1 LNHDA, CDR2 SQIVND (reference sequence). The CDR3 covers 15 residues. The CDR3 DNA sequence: TGTGCCAGTAGTAGGTCCCGGTCAGCCCCCGGGACCCTCCACTTT. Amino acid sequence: CASSRSRSAPGTLHF.

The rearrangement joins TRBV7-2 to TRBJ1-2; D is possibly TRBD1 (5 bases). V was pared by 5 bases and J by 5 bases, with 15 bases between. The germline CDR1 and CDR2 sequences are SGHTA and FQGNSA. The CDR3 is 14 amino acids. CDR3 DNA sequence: TGTGCCAGCAGCAACCTACGGGGGGGATATGGCTACACCTTC. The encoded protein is CASSNLRGGYGYTF.